Included here is one TCR beta chain sequence, with context. Its cognate antigen is unknown. The CDR3 is 12 residues long. CDR1 is LNHDA and CDR2 is SQIVND in the germline V gene (reference sequence). The V and J ends lost 3 bases and 6 bases respectively, with 6 bases between them. The sample belongs to a study of T cell responses to AZD1222 COVID-19 vaccine. The study, taken as a whole, reports: Seropositive status at baseline applied to only five to seven AZD1222 recipients. Donor demographics were predominantly white British with a female majority; clonal diversity may be underestimated. Repertoire samples came only from after the peak T cell response.

Using immunoSEQ multiplex PCR, the repertoire was profiled, and TCRdb retains in-frame clones only, with some absent. Counted here are tens of thousands of clones, more than 75% occurring once; the ten biggest clones make up under 25%. The receptor's source is an adult in good health. This rearrangement joins TRBV19 to TRBJ2-1; D is uncertain. The sample was peripheral blood, taken on day 0 of AZD1222 vaccination. CDR3 DNA: TGTGCCAGTAGTATGGGTACCAATGAGCAGTTCTTC. This encodes CASSMGTNEQFF.